This entry lists 25 T cell receptor beta chains sequenced from one sample in a study of blood T cell repertoires in COVID-19. Only in-frame clones appear in the TCRdb table, and some are missing; sequencing was by immunoSEQ multiplex PCR. The sample holds 68,000 or so clones, around 87% seen once. The sequenced sample was peripheral blood. These receptors came from a man aged 45-60 years with acute or convalescent COVID-19.

The rearrangement joins TRBV15 to TRBJ1-5; 7 bases align to TRBD1. Trimming took 3 bases from V and 3 from J; bases not matched to a gene: 8. Germline assignment: CDR1 LNHNV and CDR2 YYDKDF (reference sequence). CDR3 length: 16 residues. CDR3 residues: CATSSWDSLNNQPQHF. CDR3 coding DNA: TGTGCCACCAGCAGCTGGGACAGCCTAAACAATCAGCCCCAGCATTTT.

This rearrangement joins TRBV11-2 to TRBJ2-7; 7 nucleotides line up with TRBD1. This CDR3 has 14 amino acids. The germline CDR1 and CDR2 sequences are SGHAT and FQNNGV. Unmatched junction bases numbered 7, after V lost 3 bases and J lost 5 bases. The chain's CDR3 is CASSFPLGGHEQYV. The DNA of the CDR3 is TGTGCCAGCAGCTTCCCGTTAGGGGGCCACGAGCAGTACGTC.

This clone has more than one count but fewer than ten. This chain connects TRBV9 to TRBJ2-1; no reliable D call. Germline CDR1 is SGDLS and CDR2 is YYNGEE. V lost 0 bases and J 5 bases, leaving 6 bases between the germline ends. CDR3 size: 13 residues. The CDR3 spells CASSVGRNNEQFF. The CDR3 DNA follows: TGTGCCAGCAGCGTAGGCAGGAACAATGAGCAGTTCTTC.

In its sample, this clone was seen once. The chain joins TRBV7-3 to TRBJ1-6; D not resolved. There are 14 residues in the CDR3. Per germline, CDR1 SGHTA and CDR2 FQGTGA. Trimming pared 4 bases from V and 6 bases from J, leaving 10 bases between. CDR3 nucleotide sequence: TGTGCCAGCAGCTCCGGGTCGCCTAATTCACCCCTCCACTTT. It is translated as CASSSGSPNSPLHF.

V gene TRBV2 combines with J gene TRBJ2-1; a possible D gene is TRBD2 (6 bases). The CDR3 is 16 residues long. The V and J ends lost 2 bases and 8 bases respectively, with 19 bases between them. Germline V gene data show CDR1 as SNHLY and CDR2 as FYNNEI. The chain's CDR3 is CASSENRALRRDEQFF. CDR3 DNA sequence: TGTGCCAGCAGTGAAAATAGGGCCTTACGGAGGGATGAGCAGTTCTTC.

The chain uses TRBV6-2 or TRBV6-3 and TRBJ2-1, with TRBD2 identical over 14 bases. The CDR3 has 16 residues. Germline lookup yields CDR1 MNHEY and CDR2 SVGEGT. V dropped 2 bases and J dropped 10; count of bases not matched to a gene: 7. CDR3 in DNA: TGTGCCAGCAGTTACCCGACTAGCGGGAGGGCCCGAGAGCAGTTCTTC. Translation: CASSYPTSGRAREQFF.

The V and J genes are TRBV28 and TRBJ2-3, with D perhaps matching TRBD2 (5 bases). The CDR3 consists of 13 residues. With 6 bases removed from V and 6 bases from J, the gap between germline ends came to 13 bases. Per the germline V gene, CDR1 is MDHEN and CDR2 is SYDVKM. The CDR3 region is CASSPGGPDTQYF. Written as DNA, the CDR3 is TGTGCCAGCAGCCCCGGAGGTCCTGATACGCAGTATTTT.

The chain is built from TRBV28 and TRBJ1-2; 7 bases are shared with TRBD1. The CDR3 spans 13 residues. Trimming at V came to 7 bases and at J to 2 bases, leaving 4 bases not matched to a gene. Germline-derived CDR1 and CDR2 are MDHEN and SYDVKM. This CDR3 is CASKKTGNYGYTF. The CDR3, as DNA: TGTGCCAGCAAAAAGACAGGGAACTATGGCTACACCTTC.

The rearrangement joins TRBV28 to TRBJ1-5, with 8 bases lining up with TRBD1. This CDR3 contains 16 residues. Losses at the gene ends were 3 bases for V and 4 bases for J; bases not matched to a gene: 8. Germline assignment: CDR1 MDHEN and CDR2 SYDVKM. This CDR3 reads CASSFSGQGENQPQHF. CDR3 DNA sequence: TGTGCCAGCAGTTTCTCTGGACAGGGCGAGAATCAGCCCCAGCATTTT. Combining the CDR3 with reference TRBV28 and TRBJ1-5 gives the whole variable domain DVKVTQSSRYLVKRTGEKVFLECVQDMDHENMFWYRQDPGLGLRLIYFSYDVKMKEKGDIPEGYSVSREKKERFSLILESASTNQTSMYLCASSFSGQGENQPQHFGDGTRLSIL.

The J gene is TRBJ2-3, the V gene TRBV12-5; TRBD2 agrees at 13 bases. Germline-derived CDR1 and CDR2 are LGHNT and FRNRAP. V dropped 0 bases and J dropped 9; count of bases not matched to a gene: 3. The CDR3 sequence is 15 residues long. This CDR3 is CASGLVLAGGGTQYF. The CDR3, as DNA: TGTGCTAGTGGTTTGGTACTAGCGGGAGGGGGGACGCAGTATTTT.

The chain couples TRBV5-8 to TRBJ2-7; D not resolved. Germline V gene data show CDR1 as SGHTS and CDR2 as YDEGEE. V was cut by 1 base and J by 0 bases, with 11 bases left in between. This CDR3 comprises 15 residues. The chain's CDR3 is CASSLTSVYSYEQYF. The CDR3, as DNA: TGTGCCAGCAGCTTGACGAGCGTTTACTCCTACGAGCAGTACTTC.

V gene TRBV6-2 or TRBV6-3 combines with J gene TRBJ1-1; D is unresolved. From germline, CDR1 is MNHEY and CDR2 SVGEGT. Trimming pared 5 bases from V and 0 bases from J, leaving 16 bases between. The CDR3 length is 16 residues. The CDR3 bases are TGTGCCAGCAGTGCGGACTTGGGGTACGTGAACACTGAAGCTTTCTTT. Residues: CASSADLGYVNTEAFF.

The rearrangement joins TRBV11-3 to TRBJ2-7, with 9 bases lining up with TRBD2. V gave up 5 bases and J gave up 6 bases; unmatched junction bases: 11. Germline CDR1 SGHNT, CDR2 YENEEA. CDR3 length: 15 amino acids. The CDR3: CASSASSGTPSEQYF. CDR3 sequence (DNA): TGTGCCAGCAGCGCCTCTAGCGGGACCCCTAGCGAGCAGTACTTC.

V is TRBV3-1 (or the pseudogene TRBV3-2) and J is TRBJ1-2; no reliable D call. The CDR3 extends over 13 amino acids. Per germline, CDR1 LGHDT and CDR2 YNNKEL (reference sequence). Trimming cost V 4 bases and J 6 bases, with 12 bases left between them. The CDR3 DNA reads as TGTGCCAGCAGCCGGCACTCTAGCAATGGCTACACCTTC. The encoded protein is CASSRHSSNGYTF.

This chain connects TRBV6-5 to TRBJ2-5; D is unclear. Trimming cost V 7 bases and J 2 bases, with 14 bases left between them. Germline loops: CDR1 MNHEY, CDR2 SVGAGI. This CDR3 region has 14 residues. The CDR3, as DNA: TGTGCCAGCACCCAACCCACAGCACAAGAGACCCAGTACTTC. Translating it yields CASTQPTAQETQYF.

The V and J genes are TRBV7-2 and TRBJ1-2; possibly TRBD1 for D (6 bases). With 1 base removed from V and 8 bases from J, the gap between germline ends came to 11 bases. There are 13 residues in the CDR3. The V gene's germline CDR1 is SGHTA and CDR2 FQGNSA. The CDR3 sequence is CASSLEQGVGYTF. In nucleotides, the CDR3 is TGTGCCAGCAGCTTAGAACAGGGCGTCGGCTACACCTTC.

The rearrangement links TRBV5-4 to TRBJ2-3; 8 nucleotides agree with TRBD2. The germline gives CDR1 SGHNT, CDR2 YYREEE (reference sequence). CDR3 size: 16 residues. Trimming removed 3 bases from V and 0 bases from J; junction bases left unmatched: 6. The DNA of the CDR3 is TGTGCCAGCAGCTCGAAACTAGCGGCTAGCACAGATACGCAGTATTTT. The encoded protein is CASSSKLAASTDTQYF.

V and J are TRBV7-8 and TRBJ1-1; D remains unclear. The CDR3 length is 15 residues. Germline V gene data show CDR1 as SGHVS and CDR2 as FQNEAQ. V was trimmed by 1 base and J by 0 bases, leaving 9 bases between them. The CDR3 sequence: CASSLVVGMNTEAFF. In DNA, the CDR3 is TGTGCCAGCAGCTTAGTCGTCGGGATGAACACTGAAGCTTTCTTT.

The rearrangement joins TRBV7-8 to TRBJ1-6, with D possibly being TRBD1 (5 bases). The CDR3 sequence is 16 residues long. Germline V gene data show CDR1 as SGHVS and CDR2 as FQNEAQ. V lost 0 bases and J lost 10, with 16 bases in between. This chain's CDR3 is CASSLARVQGGSPLHF. As DNA, the CDR3 is TGTGCCAGCAGCTTAGCGCGTGTCCAGGGTGGGTCACCCCTCCACTTT.

J is TRBJ2-3 and V is TRBV6-5; D ambiguous. Trimming removed 3 bases from V and 5 bases from J, with 9 bases in between. Germline V gene data show CDR1 as MNHEY and CDR2 as SVGAGI. This CDR3 has 13 amino acids. This CDR3 is CASSYSPLDTQYF. The CDR3 DNA follows: TGTGCCAGCAGTTATTCTCCCTTAGATACGCAGTATTTT.

V and J are TRBV18 and TRBJ1-2; 8 nucleotides match TRBD1. CDR1 is KGHSH and CDR2 is LQKENI in the germline V gene. Losses at the gene ends were 3 bases for V and 8 bases for J; bases not matched to a gene: 11. This CDR3 region has 15 residues. CDR3 DNA sequence: TGTGCCAGCTCACCCCCTTTGGACAGGGTTGTCGGCTACACCTTC. Residues: CASSPPLDRVVGYTF.

The chain combines TRBV29-1 with TRBJ2-2, with 7 bases lining up with TRBD1. CDR1 and CDR2 from the germline V gene are SQVTM and ANQGSEA. Unmatched junction bases numbered 11, after V lost 4 bases and J lost 6 bases. This CDR3 has 15 amino acids. This CDR3 is CSVAITGTVAGELFF. CDR3 DNA: TGCAGCGTTGCCATAACCGGGACAGTGGCCGGGGAGCTGTTTTTT.

The genes are TRBV2 and TRBJ1-5, with 10 bases matching TRBD1. J lost 7 bases, V lost 6 bases, and 6 bases had no gene match. Germline CDR1 and CDR2: SNHLY and FYNNEI. The CDR3 runs to 14 residues. DNA of the CDR3: TGTGCCAGCAGGGGGACAGGGGAGGGACAGCCCCAGCATTTT. Translation: CASRGTGEGQPQHF.

The chain couples TRBV5-1 to TRBJ2-3; 9 nucleotides align to TRBD2. CDR3 length: 18 amino acids. V shed 0 bases, J shed 0 bases, and the junction held 8 bases outside the gene matches. Germline CDR1 SGHRS, CDR2 YFSETQ. CDR3 in DNA: TGCGCCAGCAGCTTGGTTCCATTGACTAGCGGTAGCACAGATACGCAGTATTTT. Translating gives CASSLVPLTSGSTDTQYF. The full variable domain, in which reference TRBV5-1 and TRBJ2-3 provide the parts outside the CDR3, is KAGVTQTPRYLIKTRGQQVTLSCSPISGHRSVSWYQQTPGQGLQFLFEYFSETQRNKGNFPGRFSGRQFSNSRSEMNVSTLELGDSALYLCASSLVPLTSGSTDTQYFGPGTRLTVL.

The chain joins TRBV19 to TRBJ2-1, with TRBD2 matching 9 bases. Germline V lookup: CDR1 LNHDA, CDR2 SQIVND (reference sequence). The CDR3 is 16 amino acids. V gave up 4 bases and J gave up 6 bases; unmatched junction bases: 10. CDR3 nucleotide sequence: TGTGCCAGTAGTACTCAGGGACTAGCTAGGGGCAATGAGCAGTTCTTC. It yields the protein CASSTQGLARGNEQFF.